This is a list of T cell receptor beta chains from one sample in a study of response to subunit inactivated influenza vaccine. TCRdb passed the RT-PCR reads through MiXCR, listing each CDR3 protein once. The table includes over 650,000 distinct CDR3 sequences, about 18% detected once. Sequences were derived from PBMCs from blood, sampled 5 days after vaccination. These receptors all come from a man aged 50 to 60 who received an inactivated influenza vaccine. The CDR3 runs from the conserved cysteine through the conserved F or W. D genes are given only for firm matches. Size is omitted from some rows. Given values are once, few, many or a class for expanded clones.

J: TRBJ2-1; size: few; V: TRBV13; D: TRBD2; CDR3: CASSRPGLEYNEQFF; DNA: TGTGCCAGCAGCCGGCCGGGACTAGAGTACAATGAGCAGTTCTTC
J: TRBJ2-3; size: .; V: TRBV3-1; D: .; CDR3: CASSQLAADTQYF; DNA: TGTGCCAGCAGCCAGTTGGCGGCAGATACGCAGTATTTT
J: TRBJ2-5; size: few; V: TRBV5-6; D: .; CDR3: CASSFSLDKEETQYF; DNA: TGTGCCAGCAGCTTTTCCCTGGACAAGGAAGAGACCCAGTACTTC
J: TRBJ2-1; size: few; V: TRBV4-2; D: .; CDR3: CASSPVGNEQFF; DNA: TGTGCCAGCAGCCCGGTAGGCAATGAGCAGTTCTTC
J: TRBJ2-1; size: few; V: TRBV20-1; D: .; CDR3: CSAGQGSEQFF; DNA: TGCAGTGCTGGCCAGGGGAGTGAGCAGTTCTTC
J: TRBJ2-3; size: .; V: TRBV5-6; D: .; CDR3: CASSRGLGPPPTQYF; DNA: TGTGCCAGCAGCCGGGGTCTGGGACCCCCCCCTACGCAGTATTTT
J: TRBJ2-1; size: few; V: TRBV7-2; D: .; CDR3: CASSLWVLGNEQFF; DNA: TGTGCCAGCAGCTTGTGGGTCTTGGGCAATGAGCAGTTCTTC
J: TRBJ2-7; size: many; V: TRBV4-2; D: TRBD2; CDR3: CASSQDPPGLATYEQYF; DNA: TGTGCCAGCAGCCAAGATCCCCCGGGACTAGCAACCTACGAGCAGTACTTC
J: TRBJ2-3; size: few; V: TRBV9; D: TRBD2; CDR3: CASSVKSGRADTQYF; DNA: TGTGCCAGCAGCGTAAAGAGCGGGAGGGCAGATACGCAGTATTTT
J: TRBJ2-7; size: many; V: TRBV20-1; D: TRBD2; CDR3: CSAIWVASGRFEQYF; DNA: TGCAGTGCTATATGGGTGGCTAGCGGGAGATTCGAGCAGTACTTC
J: TRBJ2-5; size: many; V: TRBV5-1; D: TRBD2; CDR3: CASSLDPGLVAETQYF; DNA: TGCGCCAGCAGCTTGGACCCGGGACTAGTGGCGGAGACCCAGTACTTC
J: TRBJ2-3; size: .; V: TRBV12-3/TRBV12-4; D: TRBD2; CDR3: CASSLGLAGSDTQYF; DNA: TGTGCCAGCAGTTTGGGACTAGCGGGGTCTGATACGCAGTATTTT
J: TRBJ1-4; size: .; V: TRBV20-1; D: .; CDR3: CSASSLATNEKLFF; DNA: TGCAGTGCTAGCTCTCTTGCAACTAATGAAAAACTGTTTTTT
J: TRBJ2-7; size: few; V: TRBV7-2; D: .; CDR3: CASSSLRQDRSLFF; DNA: TGTGCCAGCAGCTCGTTAAGACAGGACAGATCCCTTTTCTTC
J: TRBJ2-3; size: .; V: TRBV6-1; D: TRBD2; CDR3: CASSPGLASSTDTQYF; DNA: TGTGCCAGCAGCCCGGGACTAGCGTCTAGCACAGATACGCAGTATTTT
J: TRBJ2-1; size: .; V: TRBV3-1; D: TRBD2; CDR3: CASSQERIGLAGKNEQFF; DNA: TGTGCCAGCAGCCAAGAGAGGATAGGACTAGCGGGAAAAAATGAGCAGTTCTTC
J: TRBJ2-7; size: few; V: TRBV6-6; D: .; CDR3: CASSVGTFSYEQYF; DNA: TGTGCCAGCAGTGTCGGGACATTCTCCTACGAGCAGTACTTC
J: TRBJ2-2; size: .; V: TRBV5-6; D: TRBD2; CDR3: CASSRPQGLAGGTTGELFF; DNA: TGTGCCAGCAGTCGACCTCAGGGACTAGCGGGGGGAACCACCGGGGAGCTGTTTTTT
J: TRBJ2-3; size: few; V: TRBV5-4; D: .; CDR3: CASSSGSARDTQYF; DNA: TGTGCCAGCAGCTCCGGCTCGGCGAGAGATACGCAGTATTTT
J: TRBJ2-7; size: .; V: TRBV12-3/TRBV12-4; D: .; CDR3: CASSLRRGSEQYF; DNA: TGTGCCAGCAGTCTCCGGCGAGGCTCCGAGCAGTACTTC
J: TRBJ2-7; size: many; V: TRBV11-2; D: .; CDR3: CASRLLSSYEQYF; DNA: TGTGCCAGCAGGTTACTCAGCTCCTACGAGCAGTACTTC
J: TRBJ2-7; size: few; V: TRBV10-3; D: .; CDR3: CAISESIILKRSSYEQYF; DNA: TGTGCCATCAGTGAGTCGATCATTCTCAAGAGAAGCTCCTACGAGCAGTACTTC
J: TRBJ1-5; size: .; V: TRBV20-1; D: .; CDR3: CSAAKASDTSNQPQHF; DNA: TGCAGTGCTGCCAAGGCCAGTGACACCAGCAATCAGCCCCAGCATTTT
J: TRBJ2-2; size: few; V: TRBV5-1; D: TRBD1; CDR3: CASSLAGTGAGELFF; DNA: TGCGCCAGCAGCTTAGCCGGGACAGGGGCCGGGGAGCTGTTTTTT
J: TRBJ2-4; size: few; V: TRBV7-8; D: .; CDR3: CASSLSRAKNIQYF; DNA: TGTGCCAGCAGCTTATCCAGAGCCAAAAACATTCAGTACTTC
J: TRBJ1-2; size: .; V: TRBV29-1; D: .; CDR3: CSVGTVYGYTF; DNA: TGCAGCGTGGGGACGGTCTATGGCTACACCTTC
J: TRBJ2-2; size: .; V: TRBV4-2; D: TRBD1; CDR3: CASSQDLNRGHTGELFF; DNA: TGTGCCAGCAGCCAAGATCTTAACAGGGGGCACACCGGGGAGCTGTTTTTT
J: TRBJ2-7; size: .; V: TRBV7-9; D: .; CDR3: CASSPPGGREQYF; DNA: TGTGCCAGCAGCCCGCCTGGGGGGAGAGAGCAGTACTTC
J: TRBJ2-2; size: .; V: TRBV30; D: TRBD1; CDR3: CAWGRGTLTGELFF; DNA: TGTGCCTGGGGCAGGGGGACCTTAACCGGGGAGCTGTTTTTT
J: TRBJ2-7; size: .; V: TRBV11-2; D: .; CDR3: CASSFWPTYEQYF; DNA: TGTGCCAGCAGCTTCTGGCCCACCTACGAGCAGTACTTC
J: TRBJ1-2; size: .; V: TRBV12-3/TRBV12-4; D: .; CDR3: CASSLGWREANYGYTF; DNA: TGTGCCAGCAGTTTAGGATGGAGAGAGGCTAACTATGGCTACACCTTC
J: TRBJ2-3; size: .; V: TRBV29-1; D: .; CDR3: CSVGQTDTQYF; DNA: TGCAGCGTCGGACAGACCGATACGCAGTATTTT
J: TRBJ2-2; size: .; V: TRBV11-1; D: TRBD1; CDR3: CASSFEVRGHGELFF; DNA: TGTGCCAGCAGCTTCGAGGTCAGGGGGCACGGGGAGCTGTTTTTT
J: TRBJ2-1; size: few; V: TRBV20-1; D: TRBD1; CDR3: CSARAQGAAYNEQFF; DNA: TGCAGTGCTAGAGCACAGGGGGCCGCCTACAATGAGCAGTTCTTC
J: TRBJ1-1; size: .; V: TRBV6-2/TRBV6-3; D: .; CDR3: CASSYSKPRENTEAFF; DNA: TGTGCCAGCAGTTACTCGAAGCCCCGGGAAAACACTGAAGCTTTCTTT
J: TRBJ2-2; size: few; V: TRBV4-2; D: TRBD2; CDR3: CASSTRLAGPGELFF; DNA: TGTGCCAGCAGCACACGGCTAGCGGGACCCGGGGAGCTGTTTTTT
J: TRBJ2-3; size: many; V: TRBV20-1; D: .; CDR3: CSARDRQNTDTQYF; DNA: TGCAGTGCTAGAGATCGACAGAACACAGATACGCAGTATTTT
J: TRBJ2-7; size: many; V: TRBV7-6; D: .; CDR3: CASSLGDRYEQYF; DNA: TGTGCCAGCAGCCTGGGTGATAGGTACGAGCAGTACTTC
J: TRBJ1-6; size: .; V: TRBV14; D: .; CDR3: CASSLVGTNSPLHF; DNA: TGTGCCAGCAGCTTGGTAGGGACTAATTCACCCCTCCACTTT
J: TRBJ2-7; size: .; V: TRBV5-1; D: .; CDR3: CASGAPDGSYEQYF; DNA: TGCGCCAGCGGCGCCCCGGACGGCTCCTACGAGCAGTACTTC
J: TRBJ2-5; size: .; V: TRBV24-1; D: TRBD1; CDR3: CATSDGRDRGIQETQYF; DNA: TGTGCCACCAGTGACGGACGGGACAGGGGTATCCAAGAGACCCAGTACTTC
J: TRBJ2-7; size: few; V: TRBV27; D: .; CDR3: CASSSRSGHSSYEQYF; DNA: TGTGCCAGCAGTTCCCGATCGGGACATAGCTCCTACGAGCAGTACTTC
J: TRBJ1-1; size: .; V: TRBV4-1; D: .; CDR3: CASSHGTNTEAFF; DNA: TGCGCCAGCAGCCATGGAACTAACACTGAAGCTTTCTTT
J: TRBJ2-1; size: .; V: TRBV20-1; D: .; CDR3: CSASVGSGRPRNEQFF; DNA: TGCAGTGCTAGTGTTGGAAGCGGACGACCCCGCAATGAGCAGTTCTTC